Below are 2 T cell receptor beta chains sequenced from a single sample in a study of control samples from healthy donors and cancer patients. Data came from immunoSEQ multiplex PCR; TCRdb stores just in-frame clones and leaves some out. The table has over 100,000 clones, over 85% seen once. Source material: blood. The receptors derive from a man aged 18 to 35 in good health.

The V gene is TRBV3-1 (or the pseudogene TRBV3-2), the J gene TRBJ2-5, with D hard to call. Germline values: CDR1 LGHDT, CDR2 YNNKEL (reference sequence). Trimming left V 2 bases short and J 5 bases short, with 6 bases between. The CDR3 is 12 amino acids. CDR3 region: CASSQTDETQYF. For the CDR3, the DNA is TGTGCCAGCAGCCAAACAGATGAGACCCAGTACTTC.

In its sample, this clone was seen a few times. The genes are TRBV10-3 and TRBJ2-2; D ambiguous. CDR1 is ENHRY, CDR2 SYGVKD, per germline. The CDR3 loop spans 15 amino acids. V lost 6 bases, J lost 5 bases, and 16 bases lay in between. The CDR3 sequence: CAIRGGPLPTGELFF. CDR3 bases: TGTGCCATCAGAGGTGGGCCCTTACCTACCGGGGAGCTGTTTTTT.